This T cell receptor beta chain was obtained from a study of CD8+CD57+ T cells in acquired aplastic anemia. CDR3 and TCR beta VDJ profiling relied on genomic DNA as the template. Via MiXCR, TCRdb re-called the reads, giving one row per CDR3 protein. The sample shows roughly 130,000 distinct CDR3 sequences, 48% of them seen only once. J gave up 3 bases and V 8 bases, and 11 bases lay outside the gene matches. Germline CDR1 reads LNHDA; CDR2 reads SQIVND (reference sequence). The CDR3 length is 15 residues. The sequence was collected from a human donor in good health, serving as a control. V is TRBV19 and J is TRBJ1-1; 8 positions agree with TRBD1. The sequencing sample was made of sorted CD4+, CD8+, or CD8+CD57+ T cells (not recorded which) from PBMCs. The CDR3 DNA is TGTGCCAGTGTGGCGGGACAGGTAATTGACACTGAAGCTTTCTTT. Translated, it gives CASVAGQVIDTEAFF.